This TCR beta chain was retrieved from a study of T cells in Graves' hyperthyroidism and ophthalmopathy. Hyperthyroidism in the patients, aged 18 to 65, was newly diagnosed and under 2 months in duration. Points on this clonotype: As the CDR3 is not closed by the conserved phenylalanine or tryptophan, this likely results from a read error. It is unclear where the CDR3 begins or ends on the DNA, so no DNA is shown, and the CDR3 is as TCRdb lists it.

RNA transcripts yielded amplified TCR beta CDR3 regions. The TCR CDR3 was amplified in a first-round RT-PCR using the HTBI primer set. TCRdb analysed the multiplex PCR reads with MiXCR anew, one entry per CDR3 protein. Here the sample spans roughly 45,000 distinct CDR3 sequences, around half being singletons. The CDR3 length is 9 residues, termini included. Germline-derived CDR1 and CDR2 are SGHTA and FQGNSA. The receptor comes from a woman aged 45-65 years with Graves' hyperthyroidism. The chain couples TRBV7-2 to TRBJ1-1. The material sequenced was peripheral blood or thyroid tissue (not recorded which). The CDR3: CASSLGPFS.